In its sample, the clone carrying this TCR beta chain was seen a few times. TCRdb's table, derived via immunoSEQ multiplex PCR, lists solely in-frame clones and lacks some. This sample yields 35,000 to 45,000 clones, of which about four fifths are seen a single time; about 24% belongs to the top ten. The data were taken from a study of lymphopenia after photon versus proton radiotherapy. Trimming removed 2 bases from V and 9 bases from J, with 14 bases in between. This CDR3 spans 14 amino acids. Germline assignment: CDR1 MGHDK and CDR2 SYGVNS. Sequencing used peripheral blood, obtained from a patient treated with proton-based radiotherapy. The origin of this receptor is a woman between 70 and 85 years old with pancreatic cancer. This sequence joins TRBV25-1 and TRBJ1-3, with D uncertain. The CDR3: CASSEVGQVGTIYF. CDR3 nucleotides: TGTGCCAGCAGTGAAGTCGGCCAGGTCGGCACCATATATTTT.